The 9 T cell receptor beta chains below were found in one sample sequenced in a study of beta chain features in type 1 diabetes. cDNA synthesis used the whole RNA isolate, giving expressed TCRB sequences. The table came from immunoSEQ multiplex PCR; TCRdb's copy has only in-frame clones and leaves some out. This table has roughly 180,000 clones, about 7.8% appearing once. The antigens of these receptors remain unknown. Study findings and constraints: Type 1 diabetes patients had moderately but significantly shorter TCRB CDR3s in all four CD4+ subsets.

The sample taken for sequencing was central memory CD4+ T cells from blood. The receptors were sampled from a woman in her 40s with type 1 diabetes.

CDR3 sequence (DNA): TGTGCCAGCAGCTCGAGGACAGGGGGGGTTGAGCAGTACTTC. This gives the protein CASSSRTGGVEQYF. This sequence joins TRBV7-8 and TRBJ2-7, with 10 bases fitting TRBD1. V lost 4 bases and J lost 7; bases outside the gene matches: 7. Germline CDR1 is SGHVS and CDR2 is FQNEAQ. This CDR3 has 14 amino acids.

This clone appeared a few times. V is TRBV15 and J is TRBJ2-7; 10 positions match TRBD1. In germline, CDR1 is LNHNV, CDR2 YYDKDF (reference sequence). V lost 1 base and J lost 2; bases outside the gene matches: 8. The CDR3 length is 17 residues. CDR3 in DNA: TGTGCCACCAGCAGAGCTCCTCCAGGGACAGGGGCCTACGAGCAGTACTTC. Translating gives CATSRAPPGTGAYEQYF.

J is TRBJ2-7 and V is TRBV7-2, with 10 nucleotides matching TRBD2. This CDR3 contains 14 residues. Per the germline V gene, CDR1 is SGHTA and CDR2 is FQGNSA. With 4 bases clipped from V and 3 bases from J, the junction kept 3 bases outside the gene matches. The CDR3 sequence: CASSSLAGVYEQYF. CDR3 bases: TGTGCCAGCAGCTCCCTAGCGGGAGTCTACGAGCAGTACTTC.

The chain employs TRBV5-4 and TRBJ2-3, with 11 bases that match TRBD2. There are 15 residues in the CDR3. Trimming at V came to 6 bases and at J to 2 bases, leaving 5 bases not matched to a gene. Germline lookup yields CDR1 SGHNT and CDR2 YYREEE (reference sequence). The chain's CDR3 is CASTKGLADTDTQYF. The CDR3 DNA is TGTGCCAGCACCAAGGGACTAGCGGACACAGATACGCAGTATTTT.

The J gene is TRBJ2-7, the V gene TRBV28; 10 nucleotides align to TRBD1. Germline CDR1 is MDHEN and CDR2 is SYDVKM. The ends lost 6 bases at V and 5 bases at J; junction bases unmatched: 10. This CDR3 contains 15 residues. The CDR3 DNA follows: TGTGCCAGCAGAACGACGGGACAGGGGAATAACGAGCAGTACTTC. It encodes CASRTTGQGNNEQYF.

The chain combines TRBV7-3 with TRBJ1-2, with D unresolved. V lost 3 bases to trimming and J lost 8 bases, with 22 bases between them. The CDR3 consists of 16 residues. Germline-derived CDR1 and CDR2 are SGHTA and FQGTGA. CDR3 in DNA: TGTGCCAGCAGCTTCCCATTACTGTCGTGGGCTCTCGGCTACACCTTC. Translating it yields CASSFPLLSWALGYTF.

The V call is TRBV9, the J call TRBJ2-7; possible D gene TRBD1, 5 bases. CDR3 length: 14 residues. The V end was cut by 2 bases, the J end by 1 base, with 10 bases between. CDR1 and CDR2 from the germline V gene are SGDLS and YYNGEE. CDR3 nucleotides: TGTGCCAGCAGCGTGAGCGACAGTTCCTACGAGCAGTACTTC. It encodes CASSVSDSSYEQYF. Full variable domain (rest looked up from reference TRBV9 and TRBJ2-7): DSGVTQTPKHLITATGQRVTLRCSPRSGDLSVYWYQQSLDQGLQFLIQYYNGEERAKGNILERFSAQQFPDLHSELNLSSLELGDSALYFCASSVSDSSYEQYFGPGTRLTVT.

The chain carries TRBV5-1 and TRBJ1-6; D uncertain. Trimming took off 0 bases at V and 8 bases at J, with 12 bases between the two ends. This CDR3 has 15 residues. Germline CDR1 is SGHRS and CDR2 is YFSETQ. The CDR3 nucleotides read TGCGCCAGCAGCTTGGCCGGCCCGAGGGATTCACCCCTCCACTTT. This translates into CASSLAGPRDSPLHF.

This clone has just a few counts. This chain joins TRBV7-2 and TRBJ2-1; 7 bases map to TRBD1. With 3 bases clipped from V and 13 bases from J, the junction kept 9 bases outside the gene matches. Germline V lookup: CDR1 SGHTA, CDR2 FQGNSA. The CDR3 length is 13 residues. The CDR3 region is CASSFLHRGEQFF. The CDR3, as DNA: TGTGCCAGCAGCTTCTTGCACAGGGGTGAACAGTTCTTC.